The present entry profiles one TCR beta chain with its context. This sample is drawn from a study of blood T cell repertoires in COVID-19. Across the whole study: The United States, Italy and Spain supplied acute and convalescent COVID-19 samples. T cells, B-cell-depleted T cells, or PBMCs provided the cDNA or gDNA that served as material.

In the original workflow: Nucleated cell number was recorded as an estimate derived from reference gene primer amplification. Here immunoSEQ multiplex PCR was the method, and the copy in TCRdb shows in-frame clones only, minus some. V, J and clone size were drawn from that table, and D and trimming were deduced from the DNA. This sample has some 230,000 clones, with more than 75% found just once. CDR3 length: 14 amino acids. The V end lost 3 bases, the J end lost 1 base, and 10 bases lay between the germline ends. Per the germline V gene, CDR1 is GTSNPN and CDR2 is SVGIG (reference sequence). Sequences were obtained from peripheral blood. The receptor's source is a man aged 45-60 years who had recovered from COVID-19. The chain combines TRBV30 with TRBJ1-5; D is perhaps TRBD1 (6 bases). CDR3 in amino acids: CAWRGQTSNQPQHF. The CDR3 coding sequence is TGTGCCTGGAGGGGACAAACCAGCAATCAGCCCCAGCATTTT.